Each of the 28 T cell receptor beta chains below was sequenced from the same sample in a study of control samples from healthy donors and cancer patients. Sequencing was performed with immunoSEQ multiplex PCR; in TCRdb, only in-frame clones are kept and a portion is missing. This sample yields tens of thousands of clones, of which 92% are seen a single time; 1.7% belongs to the top ten. Sequences were obtained from PBMCs. These receptors all stem from a man aged 35 to 55 with colorectal cancer.

The V gene is TRBV7-2, the J gene TRBJ2-3, with TRBD1 matching 8 bases. CDR3 length: 15 amino acids. The junction had 6 bases not matched to a gene; V was cut back by 5 bases and J by 2 bases. CDR1 is SGHTA and CDR2 is FQGNSA in the germline V gene. CDR3 nucleotides: TGTGCCAGCAGCAACAGGGGGTTACCCACAGATACGCAGTATTTT. It translates to CASSNRGLPTDTQYF.

The V and J genes are TRBV7-9 and TRBJ2-7, with TRBD1 matching 7 bases. This CDR3 has 17 residues. With 5 bases clipped from V and 0 bases from J, the junction kept 13 bases outside the gene matches. The V gene's germline CDR1 is SEHNR and CDR2 FQNEAQ (reference sequence). The CDR3 reads CASSPNTGTDSSYEQYF. DNA for the CDR3: TGTGCCAGCAGCCCCAACACCGGGACAGACAGCTCCTACGAGCAGTACTTC.

J is TRBJ2-6 and V is TRBV11-3; D is uncertain. CDR3 length equals 15 residues. Trimming cost V 5 bases and J 1 base, with 9 bases left between them. In germline, CDR1 is SGHNT, CDR2 YENEEA. The CDR3 spells CASSPFGSGANVLTF. Written as DNA, the CDR3 is TGTGCCAGCAGCCCCTTTGGGTCTGGGGCCAACGTCCTGACTTTC. Based on the CDR3 plus reference TRBV11-3 and TRBJ2-6, the full variable domain is EAGVVQSPRYKIIEKKQPVAFWCNPISGHNTLYWYLQNLGQGPELLIRYENEEAVDDSQLPKDRFSAERLKGVDSTLKIQPAELGDSAVYLCASSPFGSGANVLTFGAGSRLTVL.

The chain links TRBV19 to TRBJ2-1; TRBD1 matches 9 bases. CDR3 length: 14 amino acids. From germline, CDR1 is LNHDA and CDR2 SQIVND (reference sequence). V lost 8 bases, J lost 6 bases, and 8 bases stayed unmatched. DNA for the CDR3: TGTGCCAGTTCTCCGGGACAGGGCTTCAATGAGCAGTTCTTC. Encoded protein: CASSPGQGFNEQFF.

J is TRBJ1-1 and V is TRBV6-5; unclear D gene. The CDR3 runs 10 residues. Trimming removed 8 bases from V and 5 bases from J, with 6 bases in between. Germline values: CDR1 MNHEY, CDR2 SVGAGI. CDR3 amino acids: CASVETEAFF. CDR3 DNA sequence: TGTGCCAGCGTGGAGACTGAAGCTTTCTTT.

This clone appeared once. The genes are TRBV7-2 and TRBJ2-7, with TRBD2 identical over 9 bases. The CDR3 extends over 14 amino acids. Germline CDR1 and CDR2: SGHTA and FQGNSA. The V and J ends lost 6 bases and 2 bases, in that order; junction bases with no gene match: 5. The DNA for the CDR3 is TGTGCCAGCAGTTCTAGACTAGCGGCCTACGAGCAGTACTTC. Encoded protein: CASSSRLAAYEQYF.

The chain couples TRBV5-1 to TRBJ2-3, with unresolved D. This CDR3 is built from 14 residues. The V end lost 0 bases, the J end lost 1 base, and 6 bases lay between the germline ends. Germline lookup yields CDR1 SGHRS and CDR2 YFSETQ. The CDR3 nucleotides read TGCGCCAGCAGCTTGGAGCTAGGCACAGATACGCAGTATTTT. This translates into CASSLELGTDTQYF.

The chain has TRBV27 and TRBJ1-5; TRBD1 aligns across 7 bases. The CDR3 loop spans 14 amino acids. J was trimmed by 4 bases and V by 8 bases; bases with no gene match: 8. The germline CDR1 and CDR2 sequences are MNHEY and SMNVEV (reference sequence). CDR3 DNA: TGTGCCAGCGGAACGGCAGGGGGAAATCAGCCCCAGCATTTT. Its protein is CASGTAGGNQPQHF.

This clone was found once. The V gene is TRBV3-1 (or the pseudogene TRBV3-2), the J gene TRBJ2-7, with D perhaps being TRBD1 or TRBD2 (5 bases each). Germline CDR1 and CDR2: LGHDT and YNNKEL (reference sequence). The CDR3 runs 15 residues. Trimming removed 1 base from V and 3 bases from J, with 13 bases in between. CDR3 sequence: CASSQGFRGHYEQYF. The CDR3 DNA sequence: TGTGCCAGCAGCCAAGGATTTCGGGGCCACTACGAGCAGTACTTC.

The rearrangement links TRBV11-3 to TRBJ2-7; no reliable D call. Germline values: CDR1 SGHNT, CDR2 YENEEA. V was trimmed by 5 bases and J by 2 bases, leaving 7 bases between them. This CDR3 region has 12 residues. CDR3 residues: CASSGDPYEQYF. The CDR3 nucleotides are TGTGCCAGCAGCGGGGATCCCTACGAGCAGTACTTC.

The J gene is TRBJ1-1, the V gene TRBV27, with D possibly TRBD1 on 5 matching bases. The CDR3 totals 13 residues. From germline, CDR1 is MNHEY and CDR2 SMNVEV (reference sequence). V was shortened by 5 bases and J by 4 bases, with 11 bases between the two germline ends. CDR3 nucleotide sequence: TGTGCCAGCAGTGCCACGGGGGGCACTGAAGCTTTCTTT. Translating it yields CASSATGGTEAFF.

The V call is TRBV5-6, the J call TRBJ1-2; TRBD1 matches at 10 bases. V lost 0 bases, J lost 9 bases, and 5 bases stayed unmatched. Germline-derived CDR1 and CDR2 are SGHDT and YYEEEE. CDR3 size: 14 residues. The CDR3 nucleotides read TGTGCCAGCAGCTTGGTTGGGACAGGGGCCAGCTACACCTTC. Translated, it gives CASSLVGTGASYTF. The full variable domain, its missing parts supplied by reference TRBV5-6 and TRBJ1-2, is DAGVTQSPTHLIKTRGQQVTLRCSPKSGHDTVSWYQQALGQGPQFIFQYYEEEERQRGNFPDRFSGHQFPNYSSELNVNALLLGDSALYLCASSLVGTGASYTFGSGTRLTVV.

V is TRBV19 and J is TRBJ1-3; possibly TRBD1 for D (5 bases). CDR3 size: 15 residues. The V gene's germline CDR1 is LNHDA and CDR2 SQIVND (reference sequence). The ends were cut back, 6 bases at V and 0 bases at J, with 12 bases in the middle. The CDR3, as DNA: TGTGCCAGTAGCGACAGACAACGCTCTGGAAACACCATATATTTT. It specifies CASSDRQRSGNTIYF.

This chain joins TRBV7-9 and TRBJ2-1; 7 nucleotides agree with TRBD1. Germline V gene lookup returns CDR1 SEHNR and CDR2 FQNEAQ (reference sequence). This CDR3 has 15 amino acids. Trimming took 5 bases from V and 4 from J; bases not matched to a gene: 8. The CDR3: CASSRDSLSYNEQFF. For the CDR3, the DNA is TGTGCCAGCAGCCGGGACAGTCTCTCTTACAATGAGCAGTTCTTC.

V is TRBV7-8 and J is TRBJ2-5; TRBD1 matches 9 bases. Trimming removed 10 bases from V and 5 bases from J; junction bases left unmatched: 11. The CDR3 extends over 14 amino acids. The V gene's germline CDR1 is SGHVS and CDR2 FQNEAQ. In DNA form, the CDR3 reads TGTGCCACCCGGGGACAGGGAGGCTTGGAGACCCAGTACTTC. Its protein is CATRGQGGLETQYF.

This clone was observed once. This chain's CDR3 is CASSVGQSTPQETQYF. As DNA, the CDR3 is TGTGCCAGTAGTGTGGGACAGTCAACCCCACAAGAGACCCAGTACTTC. The chain joins TRBV19 to TRBJ2-5; 7 bases align to TRBD1. CDR3 length equals 16 residues. The V gene end was trimmed by 5 bases and the J gene end by 2 bases; junction bases not matched to a gene: 11. Germline V gene data show CDR1 as LNHDA and CDR2 as SQIVND (reference sequence).

This clone came up once. The chain links TRBV3-1 (or the pseudogene TRBV3-2) to TRBJ1-2, with 9 bases aligning to TRBD1. The CDR3 has 13 amino acids. V lost 1 base to trimming and J lost 7 bases; unmatched junction nucleotides: 1. Germline V CDR1 and CDR2: LGHDT, YNNKEL (reference sequence). CDR3 DNA sequence: TGTGCCAGCAGCCAAGGGACAGGGGTTGGCTACACCTTC. Translating it yields CASSQGTGVGYTF.

The chain joins TRBV6-5 to TRBJ1-5; unclear D gene. The germline CDR1 and CDR2 sequences are MNHEY and SVGAGI. Trimming removed 9 bases from V and 5 bases from J, with 17 bases in between. The CDR3 loop spans 14 amino acids. CDR3 nucleotide sequence: TGTGCCAGTGGGATAGGGCGTCCCTATCAGCCCCAGCATTTT. Amino acids: CASGIGRPYQPQHF.

The chain employs TRBV2 and TRBJ1-4; D is undetermined. The CDR3 has 11 residues. V was pared by 2 bases and J by 5 bases, with 0 bases between. The germline CDR1 and CDR2 sequences are SNHLY and FYNNEI. CDR3 region: CASSENEKLFF. Written as DNA, the CDR3 is TGTGCCAGCAGTGAAAATGAAAAACTGTTTTTT.

This clone was recorded only once. The rearrangement joins TRBV7-2 to TRBJ2-1; a weak D match, TRBD1 (5 bases). Germline CDR1 reads SGHTA; CDR2 reads FQGNSA. This CDR3 has 15 amino acids. The V and J ends lost 5 bases and 0 bases respectively, with 11 bases between them. The DNA of the CDR3 is TGTGCCAGCAGCCTCGACAGAAACTCCTACAATGAGCAGTTCTTC. Protein product: CASSLDRNSYNEQFF.

In its sample, this clone was seen once. The V call is TRBV6-6, the J call TRBJ2-6, with D perhaps TRBD1 (6 bases). The CDR3 runs to 19 residues. Germline loops: CDR1 MNHNY, CDR2 SVGAGI (reference sequence). Trimming took off 5 bases at V and 0 bases at J, with 20 bases between the two ends. The CDR3 DNA follows: TGTGCCAGCAGTAGATTTGCAGGGGATTCTGGCTCTGGGGCCAACGTCCTGACTTTC. Protein: CASSRFAGDSGSGANVLTF.

The chain is built from TRBV5-4 and TRBJ1-3; D possibly corresponds to TRBD1 (5 bases). Germline V CDR1 and CDR2: SGHNT, YYREEE (reference sequence). The germline V and J ends were trimmed by 1 base and 0 bases, with 14 bases remaining between them. The CDR3 covers 17 residues. CDR3 in amino acids: CASSLKGTGNSGNTIYF. The CDR3 bases are TGTGCCAGCAGCTTGAAGGGGACGGGTAACTCTGGAAACACCATATATTTT.

The chain is built from TRBV6-2 or TRBV6-3 and TRBJ2-7; TRBD1 aligns across 7 bases. This CDR3 contains 14 residues. Germline CDR1 is MNHEY and CDR2 is SVGEGT. V was clipped by 5 bases and J by 6 bases; unmatched bases: 10. CDR3 sequence: CASSTLSGGIEQYF. The DNA of the CDR3 is TGTGCCAGCAGTACGCTATCAGGGGGTATCGAGCAGTACTTC.

V usage is TRBV7-6 and J usage is TRBJ1-3, with D possibly matching TRBD1 (6 bases). V was pared by 5 bases and J by 9 bases, with 14 bases between. Germline V gives CDR1 SGHVS, CDR2 FNYEAQ. The CDR3 spans 13 residues. This chain's CDR3 is CASSPPGESTIYF. CDR3 bases: TGTGCCAGCAGCCCTCCAGGGGAAAGCACCATATATTTT.

This rearrangement joins TRBV27 to TRBJ1-2; 7 bases match TRBD1. Germline V gene lookup returns CDR1 MNHEY and CDR2 SMNVEV (reference sequence). CDR3 size: 14 residues. V shed 6 bases, J shed 8 bases, and the junction held 12 bases outside the gene matches. The CDR3 region is CASRPGQWTGGYTF. CDR3 nucleotide sequence: TGTGCCAGCAGACCGGGACAGTGGACTGGAGGCTACACCTTC.

This CDR3 is CASSTPYNEQFF. The CDR3, as DNA: TGTGCCAGCAGCACGCCCTACAATGAGCAGTTCTTC. The V gene is TRBV7-3, the J gene TRBJ2-1; no clear D. There are 12 residues in the CDR3. Germline V gene data show CDR1 as SGHTA and CDR2 as FQGTGA. Between the trimmed V and J ends, which lost 5 bases and 2 bases, there was a span of 4 bases.

The chain links TRBV5-6 to TRBJ2-1, with 7 bases aligning to TRBD2. J was trimmed by 3 bases and V by 1 base; bases with no gene match: 10. The CDR3 has 17 amino acids. Germline V gives CDR1 SGHDT, CDR2 YYEEEE. The CDR3 DNA sequence: TGTGCCAGCAGCTTGCCCACTAGCGCCACAATCTACAATGAGCAGTTCTTC. It codes for CASSLPTSATIYNEQFF.

This clone appeared a single time. V usage is TRBV27 and J usage is TRBJ1-5; D remains unclear. Per germline, CDR1 MNHEY and CDR2 SMNVEV (reference sequence). V lost 5 bases and J lost 2, with 7 bases in between. The CDR3 has 13 residues. This chain's CDR3 is CASSLHGNQPQHF. CDR3 in DNA: TGTGCCAGCAGTCTTCATGGCAATCAGCCCCAGCATTTT.